This T cell receptor (beta chain) is drawn from a study of T cell changes during pregnancy in multiple sclerosis. Per the germline V gene, CDR1 is MNHNS and CDR2 is SASEGT. V lost 5 bases to trimming and J lost 1 base, with 12 bases between them. This CDR3 contains 15 residues. Method: immunoSEQ multiplex PCR; TCRdb's copy keeps in-frame clones and lacks some. The table lists some 80,000 clones, around 94% of them singletons. The TCR originated in a female donor with multiple sclerosis, enrolled in a pregnancy study. Sample: CD4+ T cells from peripheral blood mononuclear cells, taken after pregnancy. This chain connects TRBV6-1 to TRBJ2-4; D perhaps matches TRBD2 (5 bases). The CDR3 protein is CASSTLSSAKNIQYF. CDR3 DNA sequence: TGTGCCAGCAGTACTCTGTCTAGCGCCAAAAACATTCAGTACTTC.